Below, one TCR beta chain is given with its context. The source of the sample is a study of shared clonotypes between healthy human individuals. The table came from immunoSEQ multiplex PCR; TCRdb's copy has only in-frame clones and leaves some out. This table holds some 1.5 million clones, about 98% found once. CDR1 SGDLS and CDR2 YYNGEE come from the germline V gene. V lost 0 bases to trimming and J lost 10 bases, with 25 bases between them. The CDR3 length is 17 residues. V gene TRBV9 combines with J gene TRBJ1-2; D is perhaps TRBD1 (5 bases). The TCR sequence derives from a man aged 25-45 years in good health. Sample: naive CD4+ T cells sorted from blood. The subset here: CD45RA+ positively selected. The CDR3 DNA reads TGTGCCAGCAGCGTAGTTGGAGGGCGGGGCACCCTCAACCTCTACACCTTC. Translating it yields CASSVVGGRGTLNLYTF.